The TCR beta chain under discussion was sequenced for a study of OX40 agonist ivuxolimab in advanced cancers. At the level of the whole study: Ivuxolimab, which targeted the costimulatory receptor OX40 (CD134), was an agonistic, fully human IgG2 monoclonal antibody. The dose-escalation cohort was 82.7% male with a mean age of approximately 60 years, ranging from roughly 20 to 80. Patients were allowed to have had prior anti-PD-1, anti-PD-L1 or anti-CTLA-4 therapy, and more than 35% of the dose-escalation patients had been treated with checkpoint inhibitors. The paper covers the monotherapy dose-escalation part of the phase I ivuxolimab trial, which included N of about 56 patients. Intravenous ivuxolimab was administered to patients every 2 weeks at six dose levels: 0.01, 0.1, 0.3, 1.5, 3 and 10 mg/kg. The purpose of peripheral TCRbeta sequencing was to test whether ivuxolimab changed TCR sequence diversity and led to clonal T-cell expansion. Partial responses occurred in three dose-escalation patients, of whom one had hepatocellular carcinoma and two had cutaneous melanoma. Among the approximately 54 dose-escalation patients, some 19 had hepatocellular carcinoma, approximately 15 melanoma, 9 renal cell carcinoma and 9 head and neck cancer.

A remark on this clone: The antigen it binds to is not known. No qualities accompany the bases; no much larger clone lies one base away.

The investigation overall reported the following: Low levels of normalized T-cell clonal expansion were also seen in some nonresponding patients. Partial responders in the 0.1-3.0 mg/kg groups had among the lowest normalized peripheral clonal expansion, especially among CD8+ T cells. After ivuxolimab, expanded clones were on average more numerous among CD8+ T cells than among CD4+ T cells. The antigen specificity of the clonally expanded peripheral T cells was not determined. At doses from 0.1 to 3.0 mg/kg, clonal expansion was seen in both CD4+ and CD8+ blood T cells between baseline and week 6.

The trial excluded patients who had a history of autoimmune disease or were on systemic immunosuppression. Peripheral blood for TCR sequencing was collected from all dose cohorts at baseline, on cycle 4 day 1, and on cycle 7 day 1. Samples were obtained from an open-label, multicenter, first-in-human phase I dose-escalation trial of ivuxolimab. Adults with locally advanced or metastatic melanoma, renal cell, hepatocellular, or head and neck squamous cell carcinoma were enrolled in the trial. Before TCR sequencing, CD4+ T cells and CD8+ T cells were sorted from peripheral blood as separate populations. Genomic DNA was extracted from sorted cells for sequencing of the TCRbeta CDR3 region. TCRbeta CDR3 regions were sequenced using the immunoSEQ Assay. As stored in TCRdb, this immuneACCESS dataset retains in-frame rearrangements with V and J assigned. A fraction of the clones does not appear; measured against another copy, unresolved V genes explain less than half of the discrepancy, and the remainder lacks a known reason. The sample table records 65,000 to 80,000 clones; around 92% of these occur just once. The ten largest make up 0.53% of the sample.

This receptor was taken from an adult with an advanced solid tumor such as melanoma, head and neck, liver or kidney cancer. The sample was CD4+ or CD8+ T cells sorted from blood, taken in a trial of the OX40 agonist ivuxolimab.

The DNA is as follows: TGTGCCAGCACCCCGTGGAACACCGGGGAGCTGTTTTTT. Translated, this is CASTPWNTGELFF. The chain is encoded by TRBV5-5 joined to TRBJ2-2, with the D gene not clear enough to name. The germline ends are 7 bases apart after V is trimmed by 6 bases and J by 1 base. Looking up the germline V gene (reference sequence) yields CDR1 SGHKS and CDR2 YYEKEE. The CDR3 runs 13 amino acids, cysteine and phenylalanine included. Of the read, only the CDR3 DNA is kept; its 39 bases are in frame from base 1. Reference TRBV5-5 and TRBJ2-2 genes cover what lies past the CDR3, so the full variable domain is DAGVTQSPTHLIKTRGQQVTLRCSPISGHKSVSWYQQVLGQGPQFIFQYYEKEERGRGNFPDRFSARQFPNYSSELNVNALLLGDSALYLCASTPWNTGELFFGEGSRLTVL.